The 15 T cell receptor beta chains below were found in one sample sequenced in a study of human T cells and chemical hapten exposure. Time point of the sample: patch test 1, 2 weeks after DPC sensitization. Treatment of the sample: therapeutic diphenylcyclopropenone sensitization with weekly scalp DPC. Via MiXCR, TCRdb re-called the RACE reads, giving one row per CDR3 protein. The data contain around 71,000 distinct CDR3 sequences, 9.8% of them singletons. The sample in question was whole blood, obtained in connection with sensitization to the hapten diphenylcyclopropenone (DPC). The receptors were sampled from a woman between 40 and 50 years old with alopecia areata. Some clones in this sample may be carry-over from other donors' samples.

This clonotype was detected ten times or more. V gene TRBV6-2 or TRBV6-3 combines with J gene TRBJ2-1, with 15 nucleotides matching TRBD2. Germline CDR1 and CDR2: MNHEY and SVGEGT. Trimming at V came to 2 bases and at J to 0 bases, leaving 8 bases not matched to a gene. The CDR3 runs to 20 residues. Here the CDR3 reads CASSYPGLAGGRGSYNEQFF. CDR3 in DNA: TGTGCCAGCAGTTACCCGGGACTAGCGGGGGGTCGAGGCTCCTACAATGAGCAGTTCTTC.

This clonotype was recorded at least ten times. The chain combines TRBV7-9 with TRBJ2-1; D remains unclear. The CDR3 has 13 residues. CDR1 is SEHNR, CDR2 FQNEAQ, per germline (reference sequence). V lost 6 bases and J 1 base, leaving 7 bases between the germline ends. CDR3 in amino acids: CASRSPSYNEQFF. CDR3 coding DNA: TGTGCCAGCAGATCACCGTCCTACAATGAGCAGTTCTTC.

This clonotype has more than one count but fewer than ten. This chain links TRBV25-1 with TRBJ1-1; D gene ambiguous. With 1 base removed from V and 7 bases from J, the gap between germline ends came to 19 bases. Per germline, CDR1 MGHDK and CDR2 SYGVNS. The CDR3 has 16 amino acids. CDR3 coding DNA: TGTGCCAGCAGTGAATGGGTGGGTTCGACTAGAGGTGAAGCTTTCTTT. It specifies CASSEWVGSTRGEAFF.

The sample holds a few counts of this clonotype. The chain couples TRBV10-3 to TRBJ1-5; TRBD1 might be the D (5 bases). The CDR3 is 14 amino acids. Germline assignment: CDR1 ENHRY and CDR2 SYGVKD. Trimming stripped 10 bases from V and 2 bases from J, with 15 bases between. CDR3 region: CATDRGSGNQPQHF. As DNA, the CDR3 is TGTGCCACGGACCGGGGCAGTGGCAATCAGCCCCAGCATTTT.

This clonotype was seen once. The chain's CDR3 is CVARTYEQYF. CDR3 coding DNA: TGTGTGGCACGCACCTACGAGCAGTACTTC. The V call is TRBV21-1, the J call TRBJ2-7. TRBV21-1 is marked as a pseudogene. The CDR3 extends over 10 amino acids.

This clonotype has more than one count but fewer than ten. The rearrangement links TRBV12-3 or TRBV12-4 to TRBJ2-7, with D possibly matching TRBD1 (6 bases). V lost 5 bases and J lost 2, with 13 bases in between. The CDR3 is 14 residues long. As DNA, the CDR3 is TGTGCCAGCAGTCTTCAGGGGATCACCTACGAGCAGTACTTC. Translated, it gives CASSLQGITYEQYF.

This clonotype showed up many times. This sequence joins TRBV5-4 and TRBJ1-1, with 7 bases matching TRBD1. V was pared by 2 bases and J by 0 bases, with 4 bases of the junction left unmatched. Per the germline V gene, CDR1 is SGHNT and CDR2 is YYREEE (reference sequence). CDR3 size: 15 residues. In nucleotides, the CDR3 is TGTGCCAGCAGCTTTCCACAGGGGTTGAACACTGAAGCTTTCTTT. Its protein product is CASSFPQGLNTEAFF.

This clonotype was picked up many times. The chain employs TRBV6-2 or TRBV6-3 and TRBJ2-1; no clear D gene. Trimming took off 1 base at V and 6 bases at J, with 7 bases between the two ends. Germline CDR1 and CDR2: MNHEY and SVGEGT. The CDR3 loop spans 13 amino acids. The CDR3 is CASSYFGSNEQFF. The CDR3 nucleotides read TGTGCCAGCAGTTACTTCGGTTCCAATGAGCAGTTCTTC.

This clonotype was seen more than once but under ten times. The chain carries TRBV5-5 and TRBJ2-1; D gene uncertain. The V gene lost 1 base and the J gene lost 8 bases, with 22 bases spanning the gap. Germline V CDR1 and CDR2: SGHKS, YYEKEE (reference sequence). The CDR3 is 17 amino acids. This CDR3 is CASSLRLRLGIMDEQFF. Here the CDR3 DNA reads TGTGCCAGCAGCTTGCGGTTAAGACTGGGGATTATGGATGAGCAGTTCTTC.

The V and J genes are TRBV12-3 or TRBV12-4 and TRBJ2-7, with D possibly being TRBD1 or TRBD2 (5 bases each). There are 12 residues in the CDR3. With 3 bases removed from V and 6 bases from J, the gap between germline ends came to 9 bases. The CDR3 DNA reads TGTGCCAGCAGTTTTTCGGGGCCCGAGCAGTACTTC. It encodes CASSFSGPEQYF.

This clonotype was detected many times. CDR3 bases: TGTGCCAGCAGTTTATCCAGGGTGGGCCCCTACGAGCAGTACTTC. It translates to CASSLSRVGPYEQYF. The chain is built from TRBV28 and TRBJ2-7, with D maybe TRBD1 (5 bases). Germline CDR1 reads MDHEN; CDR2 reads SYDVKM. Trimming stripped 1 base from V and 2 bases from J, with 12 bases between. CDR3 length: 15 residues.

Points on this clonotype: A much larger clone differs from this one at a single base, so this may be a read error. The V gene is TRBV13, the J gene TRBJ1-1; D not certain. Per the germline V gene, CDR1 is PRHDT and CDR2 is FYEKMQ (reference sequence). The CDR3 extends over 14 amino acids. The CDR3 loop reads CASSLGAGRTEALF. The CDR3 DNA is TGTGCCAGCAGCTTAGGAGCAGGTAGGACTGAAGCTTTGTTT. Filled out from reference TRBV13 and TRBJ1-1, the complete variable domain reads AAGVIQSPRHLIKEKRETATLKCYPIPRHDTVYWYQQGPGQDPQFLISFYEKMQSDKGSIPDRFSAQQFSDYHSELNMSSLELGDSALYFCASSLGAGRTEALFGQGTRLTVV.

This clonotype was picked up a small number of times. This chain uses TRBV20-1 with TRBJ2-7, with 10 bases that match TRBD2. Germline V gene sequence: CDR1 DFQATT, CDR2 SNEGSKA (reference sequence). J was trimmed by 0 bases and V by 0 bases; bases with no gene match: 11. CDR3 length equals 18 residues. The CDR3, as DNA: TGCAGTGCTAGAGATTGGATAGCGGGGGGCCGAAGCTCCTACGAGCAGTACTTC. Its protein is CSARDWIAGGRSSYEQYF.

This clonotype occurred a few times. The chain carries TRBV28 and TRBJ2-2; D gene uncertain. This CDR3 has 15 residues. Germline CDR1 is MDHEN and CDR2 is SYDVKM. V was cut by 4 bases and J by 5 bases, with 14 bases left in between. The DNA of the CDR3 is TGTGCCAGCAGTTCTTTTCTTAGGCAAACCGGGGAGCTGTTTTTT. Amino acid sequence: CASSSFLRQTGELFF.

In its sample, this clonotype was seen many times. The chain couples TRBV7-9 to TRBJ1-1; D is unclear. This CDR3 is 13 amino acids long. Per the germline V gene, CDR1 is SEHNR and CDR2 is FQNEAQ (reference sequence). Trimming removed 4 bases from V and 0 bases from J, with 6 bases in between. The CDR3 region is CASSSTMNTEAFF. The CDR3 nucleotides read TGTGCCAGCAGCTCGACTATGAACACTGAAGCTTTCTTT.